Given below is one TCR beta chain in context. The antigen is undetermined. The same CDR3 can be traced to other DNA sequences in this sample. Profiled with immunoSEQ multiplex PCR; TCRdb holds only in-frame clones, not every one. The table has about 680,000 clones, around 89% seen once. The record originates from a study of Ad26.COV2.S vaccination and SARS-CoV-2 variants. Germline CDR1 is KGHSH and CDR2 is LQKENI. The CDR3 consists of 13 residues. The V gene end was trimmed by 4 bases and the J gene end by 5 bases; junction bases not matched to a gene: 2. General observations from the study: The study found similar non-spike TCR breadth in vaccine and placebo recipients.

Treatment defined: around 19 received Ad26.COV2.S at low or high dose, single or two shots; about five received placebo; per-sample allocation not given. Day 63 following the first vaccine or placebo injection was when the samples were taken. Built on an Ad26 vector, the vaccine expressed Wuhan-strain SARS-CoV-2 spike. J is TRBJ1-5 and V is TRBV18; 7 nucleotides match TRBD1. This TCR was recovered from a person between 18 and 65 years old who received the Ad26.COV2.S COVID-19 vaccine or a placebo. The sequencing here drew on peripheral blood, taken in a trial of Ad26.COV2.S vaccine versus placebo. The CDR3, as DNA: TGTGCCAGCTCACTTGACAGGGATCAGCCCCAGCATTTT. Its protein is CASSLDRDQPQHF.